The source of this T cell receptor (beta chain) is a study of regulatory T cells in long-lasting Graves disease. General study findings and limits: Peripheral blood alone, not thyroid tissue, underwent study. With 2,500 to 3,500 shared public clonotypes, persistent patients exceeded new patients, who shared more than 750.

As to time point: newly diagnosed GD, antithyroid drugs for less than 3 months. Scientists built the TCR library using RNA that was extracted from PBMCs. Points on this clonotype: Antigen: not known.

The CDR3 covers 15 residues. Trimming took 4 bases from V and 5 from J; bases not matched to a gene: 8. Germline V gene lookup returns CDR1 SGHRS and CDR2 YFSETQ. Libraries of TCR beta came from iRepertoire HTBI primers plus Arm-PCR of CDR3 regions. TCRdb used MiXCR to reprocess the multiplex PCR reads, holding one entry per CDR3 protein. The data show approximately 390,000 distinct CDR3 sequences, around 15% seen once. This same sample was also part of a study on T cells in Graves' hyperthyroidism and ophthalmopathy.

The J gene is TRBJ2-1, the V gene TRBV5-1; 8 bases fit TRBD2. Material: peripheral blood mononuclear cells (PBMCs), obtained at new diagnosis, from a patient treated with antithyroid drugs. The receptor was isolated from a young woman with Graves disease. The CDR3: CASSIGTRGHNEQFF. As DNA, the CDR3 is TGCGCCAGCAGCATCGGGACTAGAGGACACAATGAGCAGTTCTTC.